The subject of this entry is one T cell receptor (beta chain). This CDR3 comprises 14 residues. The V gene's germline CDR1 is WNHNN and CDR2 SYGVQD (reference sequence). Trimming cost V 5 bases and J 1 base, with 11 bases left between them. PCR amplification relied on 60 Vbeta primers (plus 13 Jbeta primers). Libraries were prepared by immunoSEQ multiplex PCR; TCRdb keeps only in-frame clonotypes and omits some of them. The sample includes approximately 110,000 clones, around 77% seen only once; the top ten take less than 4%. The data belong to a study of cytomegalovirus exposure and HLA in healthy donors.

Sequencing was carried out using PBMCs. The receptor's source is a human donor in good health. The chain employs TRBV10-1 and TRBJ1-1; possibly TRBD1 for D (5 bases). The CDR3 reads CASSQPGQNTEAFF. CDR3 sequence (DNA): TGCGCCAGCAGTCAACCTGGACAGAACACTGAAGCTTTCTTT.